The 14 T cell receptor beta chains below all came from one sample that was sequenced in a study of shared clonotypes between healthy human individuals. The protocol was immunoSEQ multiplex PCR, while the TCRdb copy is restricted to in-frame clones and leaves out a portion. The table includes fewer than 550,000 clones, almost 80% detected once. Material for sequencing was PBMCs. The receptors come from a woman aged 40 to 50 in good health. Some clones in this sample may be carry-over from other donors' samples.

The V gene is TRBV7-2, the J gene TRBJ2-3, with 9 nucleotides matching TRBD2. This CDR3 is 17 amino acids long. Trimming removed 5 bases from V and 7 bases from J; junction bases left unmatched: 16. CDR1 is SGHTA, CDR2 FQGNSA, per germline. Written as DNA, the CDR3 is TGTGCCAGCAGCCCAAGCTTAGCGGGAGTAGGAGGGAATACGCAGTATTTT. As protein: CASSPSLAGVGGNTQYF. Full variable domain (rest looked up from reference TRBV7-2 and TRBJ2-3): GAGVSQSPSNKVTEKGKDVELRCDPISGHTALYWYRQSLGQGLEFLIYFQGNSAPDKSGLPSDRFSAERTGGSVSTLTIQRTQQEDSAVYLCASSPSLAGVGGNTQYFGPGTRLTVL.

This clone showed up just a few times. The CDR3 region has the DNA TGTGCCAGCAGCGTTAATCCGAAGAACACTGAAGCTTTCTTT. Its protein is CASSVNPKNTEAFF. The genes are TRBV9 and TRBJ1-1; D call uncertain. Looked up from germline, CDR1 is SGDLS and CDR2 is YYNGEE. Trimming pared 2 bases from V and 1 base from J, leaving 9 bases between. This CDR3 has 14 residues.

The chain couples TRBV7-2 to TRBJ2-7, with D possibly TRBD2 on 5 matching bases. The CDR3 contains 16 residues. Trimming pared 4 bases from V and 2 bases from J, leaving 18 bases between. Germline values: CDR1 SGHTA, CDR2 FQGNSA. In nucleotides, the CDR3 is TGTGCCAGCAGCTCCCTCCCACCGGGATTAGCCTACGAGCAGTACTTC. Residues: CASSSLPPGLAYEQYF.

The J gene is TRBJ2-7, the V gene TRBV7-9, with TRBD2 matching 10 bases. CDR3 length equals 14 residues. The J segment lost 4 bases and the V segment lost 5 bases, leaving 5 bases of the junction unmatched. CDR1 is SEHNR and CDR2 is FQNEAQ in the germline V gene (reference sequence). The CDR3 DNA reads TGTGCCAGCAGCCCTAGCGGGAGAGGTTACGAGCAGTACTTC. Translated: CASSPSGRGYEQYF.

The chain employs TRBV29-1 and TRBJ2-5, with D possibly TRBD1 on 5 matching bases. Per the germline V gene, CDR1 is SQVTM and CDR2 is ANQGSEA. The CDR3 spans 12 residues. Trimming stripped 3 bases from V and 9 bases from J, with 14 bases between. CDR3 region: CSVEKGQAAQYF. CDR3 DNA: TGCAGCGTTGAGAAGGGGCAGGCCGCCCAGTACTTC.

The chain combines TRBV19 with TRBJ1-1, with a tentative D call TRBD1 (6 bases). Germline-derived CDR1 and CDR2 are LNHDA and SQIVND (reference sequence). This CDR3 is built from 13 residues. V was pared by 5 bases and J by 6 bases, with 13 bases between. The CDR3 region has the DNA TGTGCCAGTAGTTTGATGGAGGGGGCTGAAGCTTTCTTT. The encoded protein is CASSLMEGAEAFF.

This rearrangement joins TRBV5-1 to TRBJ2-1; 8 nucleotides line up with TRBD2. The germline V gene encodes CDR1 SGHRS and CDR2 YFSETQ. V was pared by 4 bases and J by 7 bases, with 10 bases of the junction left unmatched. There are 15 residues in the CDR3. As DNA, the CDR3 is TGCGCCAGCAGCGCCGTGGCGGGGGGCGGGAATGAGCAGTTCTTC. It translates to CASSAVAGGGNEQFF. Combining the CDR3 with reference TRBV5-1 and TRBJ2-1 gives the whole variable domain KAGVTQTPRYLIKTRGQQVTLSCSPISGHRSVSWYQQTPGQGLQFLFEYFSETQRNKGNFPGRFSGRQFSNSRSEMNVSTLELGDSALYLCASSAVAGGGNEQFFGPGTRLTVL.

The gene calls are TRBV4-1 and TRBJ2-1; the D is unclear. V lost 1 base, J lost 3 bases, and 10 bases lay in between. The CDR3 spans 15 residues. Germline V gives CDR1 MGHRA, CDR2 YSYEKL. The CDR3 nucleotides read TGCGCCAGCAGCCAAGGCGCCACCCTCTACAATGAGCAGTTCTTC. The encoded protein is CASSQGATLYNEQFF.

The V call is TRBV27, the J call TRBJ1-4, with a weak D call TRBD1 (5 bases). The CDR3 is made up of 15 amino acids. Germline values: CDR1 MNHEY, CDR2 SMNVEV (reference sequence). Between the trimmed V and J ends, which lost 3 bases and 2 bases, there was a span of 10 bases. The CDR3 DNA reads TGTGCCAGCAGTTTTTTCGGGGGGACTAATGAAAAACTGTTTTTT. It yields the protein CASSFFGGTNEKLFF. Together with reference TRBV27 and TRBJ1-4, the CDR3 gives the full variable domain: EAQVTQNPRYLITVTGKKLTVTCSQNMNHEYMSWYRQDPGLGLRQIYYSMNVEVTDKGDVPEGYKVSRKEKRNFPLILESPSPNQTSLYFCASSFFGGTNEKLFFGSGTQLSVL.

This clone was observed once. Other DNA sequences within the sample encode an identical CDR3. This sequence joins TRBV7-9 and TRBJ2-2, with D unresolved. Trimming took 3 bases from V and 0 from J, leaving 5 bases between them. This CDR3 spans 14 amino acids. Germline V gene data show CDR1 as SEHNR and CDR2 as FQNEAQ (reference sequence). CDR3 in DNA: TGTGCCAGCAGCTTGGGCGCGAACACCGGGGAGCTGTTTTTT. Its translation: CASSLGANTGELFF.

The chain recombines TRBV5-1 with TRBJ2-1; no reliable D call. Germline CDR1 SGHRS, CDR2 YFSETQ. V was clipped by 4 bases and J by 8 bases, with 16 bases between them. This CDR3 is built from 14 residues. The CDR3 DNA is TGCGCCAGCAGCGCGGAGCCTAGAACGGATGAGCAGTTCTTC. It translates to CASSAEPRTDEQFF.

The rearrangement links TRBV6-1 to TRBJ2-2; D unclear. CDR1 is MNHNS, CDR2 SASEGT, per germline. This CDR3 contains 14 residues. V lost 5 bases, J lost 3 bases, and 10 bases lay in between. CDR3 protein: CASSTTRDTGELFF. The DNA of the CDR3 is TGTGCCAGCAGTACTACTCGGGACACCGGGGAGCTGTTTTTT.

The chain employs TRBV7-2 and TRBJ2-1; TRBD2 agrees at 9 bases. The V gene end was trimmed by 2 bases and the J gene end by 7 bases; junction bases not matched to a gene: 6. The CDR3 totals 15 residues. Germline CDR1 reads SGHTA; CDR2 reads FQGNSA. This CDR3 is CASSLIPLAGNEQFF. The CDR3 nucleotides read TGTGCCAGCAGCTTAATACCCCTAGCGGGAAATGAGCAGTTCTTC.

The V gene is TRBV5-1, the J gene TRBJ2-7, with a possible D match to TRBD2 (5 bases). Per germline, CDR1 SGHRS and CDR2 YFSETQ. V was pared by 0 bases and J by 0 bases, with 13 bases between. The CDR3 loop spans 16 amino acids. DNA of the CDR3: TGCGCCAGCAGCTTGGCGTCCACTAGATCCTCCTACGAGCAGTACTTC. As protein: CASSLASTRSSYEQYF.